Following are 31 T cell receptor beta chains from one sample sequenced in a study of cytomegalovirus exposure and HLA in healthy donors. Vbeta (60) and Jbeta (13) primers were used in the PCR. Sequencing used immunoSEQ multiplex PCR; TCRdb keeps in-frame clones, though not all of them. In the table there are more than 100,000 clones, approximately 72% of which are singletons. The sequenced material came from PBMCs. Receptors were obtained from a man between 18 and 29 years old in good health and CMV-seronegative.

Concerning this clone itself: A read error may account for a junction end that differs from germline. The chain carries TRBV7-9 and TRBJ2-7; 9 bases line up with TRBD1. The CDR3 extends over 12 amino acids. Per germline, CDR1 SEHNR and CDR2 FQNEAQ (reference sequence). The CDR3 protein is CASSLAGQGPHF. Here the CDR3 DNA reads TGTGCCAGCAGCTTAGCAGGACAGGGGCCCCATTTC.

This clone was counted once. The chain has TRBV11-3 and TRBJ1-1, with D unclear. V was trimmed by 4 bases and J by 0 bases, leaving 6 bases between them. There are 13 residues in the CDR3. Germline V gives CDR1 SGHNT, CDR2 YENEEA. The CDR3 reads CASSSDMNTEAFF. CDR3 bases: TGTGCCAGCAGCTCTGACATGAACACTGAAGCTTTCTTT.

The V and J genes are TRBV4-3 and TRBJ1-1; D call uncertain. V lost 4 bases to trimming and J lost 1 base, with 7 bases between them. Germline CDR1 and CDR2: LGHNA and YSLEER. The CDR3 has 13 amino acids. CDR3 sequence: CASSLASNTEAFF. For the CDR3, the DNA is TGCGCCAGCAGCCTGGCCTCGAACACTGAAGCTTTCTTT.

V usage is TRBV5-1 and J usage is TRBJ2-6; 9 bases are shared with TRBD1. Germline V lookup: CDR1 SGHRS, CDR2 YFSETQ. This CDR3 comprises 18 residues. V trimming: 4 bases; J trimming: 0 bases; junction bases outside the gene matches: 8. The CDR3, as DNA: TGCGCCAGCAGCCCGGGGACAGGGATGGGCTCTGGGGCCAACGTCCTGACTTTC. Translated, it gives CASSPGTGMGSGANVLTF.

CDR3 protein: CASSTVSCGYTF. The CDR3, as DNA: TGTGCCAGCAGCACTGTTAGCTGTGGCTACACCTTC. The chain employs TRBV5-6 and TRBJ1-2; no reliable D call. The CDR3 is 12 amino acids. Trimming shortened V by 4 bases and J by 7 bases, and 11 bases separated the two germline ends. Per the germline V gene, CDR1 is SGHDT and CDR2 is YYEEEE.

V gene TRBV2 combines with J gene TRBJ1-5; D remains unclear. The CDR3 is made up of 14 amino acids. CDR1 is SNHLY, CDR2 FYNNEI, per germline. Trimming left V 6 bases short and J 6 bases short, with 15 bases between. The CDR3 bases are TGTGCCAGCAGGGTAATACTAGAAGGTCAGCCCCAGCATTTT. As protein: CASRVILEGQPQHF. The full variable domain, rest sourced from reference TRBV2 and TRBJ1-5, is EPEVTQTPSHQVTQMGQEVILRCVPISNHLYFYWYRQILGQKVEFLVSFYNNEISEKSEIFDDQFSVERPDGSNFTLKIRSTKLEDSAMYFCASRVILEGQPQHFGDGTRLSIL.

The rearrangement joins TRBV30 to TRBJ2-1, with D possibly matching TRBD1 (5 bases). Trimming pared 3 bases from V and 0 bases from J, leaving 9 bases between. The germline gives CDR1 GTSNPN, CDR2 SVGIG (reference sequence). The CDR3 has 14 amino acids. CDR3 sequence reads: CAWRSRGSYNEQFF. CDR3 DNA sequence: TGTGCCTGGAGAAGTAGGGGCTCCTACAATGAGCAGTTCTTC.

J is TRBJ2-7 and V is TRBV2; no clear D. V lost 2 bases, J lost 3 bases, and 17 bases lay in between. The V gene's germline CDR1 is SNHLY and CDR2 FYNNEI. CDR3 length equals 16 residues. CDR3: CASSELGSAFVYEQYF. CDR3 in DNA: TGTGCCAGCAGTGAACTGGGCAGTGCGTTCGTCTACGAGCAGTACTTC. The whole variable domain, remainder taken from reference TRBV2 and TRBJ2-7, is EPEVTQTPSHQVTQMGQEVILRCVPISNHLYFYWYRQILGQKVEFLVSFYNNEISEKSEIFDDQFSVERPDGSNFTLKIRSTKLEDSAMYFCASSELGSAFVYEQYFGPGTRLTVT.

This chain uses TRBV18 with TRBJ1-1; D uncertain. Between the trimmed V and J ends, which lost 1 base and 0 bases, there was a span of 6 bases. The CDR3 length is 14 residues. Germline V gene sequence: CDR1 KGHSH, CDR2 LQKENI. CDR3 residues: CASSPRALNTEAFF. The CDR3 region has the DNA TGTGCCAGCTCACCACGGGCACTGAACACTGAAGCTTTCTTT.

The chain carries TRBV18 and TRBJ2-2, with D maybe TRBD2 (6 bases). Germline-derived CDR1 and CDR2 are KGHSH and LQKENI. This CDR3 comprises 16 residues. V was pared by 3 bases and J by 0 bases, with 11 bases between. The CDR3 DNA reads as TGTGCCAGCTCACCTTTTCCGGGAGCGAACACCGGGGAGCTGTTTTTT. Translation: CASSPFPGANTGELFF.

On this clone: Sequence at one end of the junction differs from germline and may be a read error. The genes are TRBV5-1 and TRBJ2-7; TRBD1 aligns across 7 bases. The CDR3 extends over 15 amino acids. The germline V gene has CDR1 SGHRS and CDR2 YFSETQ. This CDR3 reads CSSSLGTGVLYEQYF. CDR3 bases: TGCTCCAGCAGCTTGGGTACAGGGGTCTTATACGAGCAGTACTTC.

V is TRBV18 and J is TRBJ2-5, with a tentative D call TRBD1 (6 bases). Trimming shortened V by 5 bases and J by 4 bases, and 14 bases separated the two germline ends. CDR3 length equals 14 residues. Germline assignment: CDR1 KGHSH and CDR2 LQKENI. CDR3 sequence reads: CASSADSVSETQYF. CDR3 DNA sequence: TGTGCCAGCTCAGCGGACAGCGTTTCAGAGACCCAGTACTTC.

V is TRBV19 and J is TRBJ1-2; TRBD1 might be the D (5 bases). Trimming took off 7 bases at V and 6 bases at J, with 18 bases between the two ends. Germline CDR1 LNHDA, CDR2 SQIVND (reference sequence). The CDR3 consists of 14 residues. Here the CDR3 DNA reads TGTGCCAGTACCTTATGGCAGGGAAGCAATGGCTACACCTTC. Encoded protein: CASTLWQGSNGYTF.

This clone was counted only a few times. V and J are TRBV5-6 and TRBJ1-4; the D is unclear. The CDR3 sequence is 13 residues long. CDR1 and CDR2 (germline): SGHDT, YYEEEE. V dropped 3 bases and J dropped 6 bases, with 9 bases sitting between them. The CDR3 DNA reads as TGTGCCAGCAGCTCCCGATACTATGAAAAACTGTTTTTT. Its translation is CASSSRYYEKLFF. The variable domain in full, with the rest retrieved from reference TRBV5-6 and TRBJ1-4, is DAGVTQSPTHLIKTRGQQVTLRCSPKSGHDTVSWYQQALGQGPQFIFQYYEEEERQRGNFPDRFSGHQFPNYSSELNVNALLLGDSALYLCASSSRYYEKLFFGSGTQLSVL.

This CDR3 is CASFYRLGQGDVGTEAFF. Here the CDR3 DNA reads TGTGCCAGCTTTTACCGGTTGGGACAGGGGGACGTAGGAACTGAAGCTTTCTTT. The rearrangement links TRBV2 to TRBJ1-1; TRBD1 matches 11 bases. Unmatched junction bases numbered 19, after V lost 8 bases and J lost 5 bases. The germline V gene has CDR1 SNHLY and CDR2 FYNNEI. The CDR3 spans 18 residues.

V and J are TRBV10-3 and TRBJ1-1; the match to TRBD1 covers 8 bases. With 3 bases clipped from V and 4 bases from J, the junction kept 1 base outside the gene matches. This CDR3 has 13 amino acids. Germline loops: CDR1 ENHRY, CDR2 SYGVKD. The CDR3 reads CAISEGTGTEAFF. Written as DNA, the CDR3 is TGTGCCATCAGTGAAGGGACAGGCACTGAAGCTTTCTTT.

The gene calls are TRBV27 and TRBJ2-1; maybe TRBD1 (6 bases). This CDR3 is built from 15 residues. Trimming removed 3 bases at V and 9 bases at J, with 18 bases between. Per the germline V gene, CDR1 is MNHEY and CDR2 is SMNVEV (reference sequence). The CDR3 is CASSFRLQGIVEQFF. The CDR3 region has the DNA TGTGCCAGCAGTTTTCGGCTACAGGGAATAGTTGAGCAGTTCTTC.

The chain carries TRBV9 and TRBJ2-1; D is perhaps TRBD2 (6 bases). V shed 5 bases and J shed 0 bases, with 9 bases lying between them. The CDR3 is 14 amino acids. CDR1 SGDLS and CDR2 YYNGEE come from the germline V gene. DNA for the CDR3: TGTGCCAGCAGTCAAGCGGGCTCCTACAATGAGCAGTTCTTC. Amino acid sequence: CASSQAGSYNEQFF.

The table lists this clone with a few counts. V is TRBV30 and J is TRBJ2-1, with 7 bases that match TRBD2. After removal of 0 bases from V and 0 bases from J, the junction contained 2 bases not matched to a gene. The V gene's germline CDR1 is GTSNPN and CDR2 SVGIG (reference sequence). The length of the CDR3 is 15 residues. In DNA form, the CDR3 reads TGTGCCTGGAGTGTAGGCGGGAGCTCCTACAATGAGCAGTTCTTC. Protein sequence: CAWSVGGSSYNEQFF.

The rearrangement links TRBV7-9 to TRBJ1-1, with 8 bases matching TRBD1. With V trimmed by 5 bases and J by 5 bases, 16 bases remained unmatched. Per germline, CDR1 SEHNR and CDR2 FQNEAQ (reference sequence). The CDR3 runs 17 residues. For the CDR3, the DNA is TGTGCCAGCAGCGCGCGAGGGGGACTGGACAGGGAAACTGAAGCTTTCTTT. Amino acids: CASSARGGLDRETEAFF.

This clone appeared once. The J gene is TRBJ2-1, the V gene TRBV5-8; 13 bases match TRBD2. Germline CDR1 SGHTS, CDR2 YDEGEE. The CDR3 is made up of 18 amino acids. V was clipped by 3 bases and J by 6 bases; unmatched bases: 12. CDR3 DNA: TGTGCCAGCAGCTCCTTATTCCGACTAGCGGGAGGAACCAATGAGCAGTTCTTC. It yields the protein CASSSLFRLAGGTNEQFF.

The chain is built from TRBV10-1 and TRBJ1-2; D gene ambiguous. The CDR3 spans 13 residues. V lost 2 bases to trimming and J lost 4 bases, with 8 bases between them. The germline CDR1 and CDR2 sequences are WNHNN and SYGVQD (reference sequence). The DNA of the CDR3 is TGCGCCAGCAGTGAGGGTCACAGCTATGGCTACACCTTC. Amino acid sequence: CASSEGHSYGYTF.

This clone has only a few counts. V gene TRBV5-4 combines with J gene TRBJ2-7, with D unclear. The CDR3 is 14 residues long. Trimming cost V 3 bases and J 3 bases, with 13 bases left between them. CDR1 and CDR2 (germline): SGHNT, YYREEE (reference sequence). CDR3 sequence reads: CASSSLSRRYEQYF. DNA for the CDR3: TGTGCCAGCAGCTCTCTCTCTAGACGCTACGAGCAGTACTTC.

CDR3 in DNA: TGTGCCAGCAGCTCACGGGACAGGGGGACTGAAGCTTTCTTT. Protein sequence: CASSSRDRGTEAFF. The chain uses TRBV7-9 and TRBJ1-1; 11 bases map to TRBD1. This CDR3 contains 14 residues. Germline assignment: CDR1 SEHNR and CDR2 FQNEAQ (reference sequence). V dropped 4 bases and J dropped 5; count of bases not matched to a gene: 3.

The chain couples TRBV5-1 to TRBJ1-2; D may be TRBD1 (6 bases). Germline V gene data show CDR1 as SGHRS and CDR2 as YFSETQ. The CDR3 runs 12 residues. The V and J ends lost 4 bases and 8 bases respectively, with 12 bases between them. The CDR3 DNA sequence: TGCGCCAGCAGCGTAACAGGGCTAGGCTACACCTTC. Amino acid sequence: CASSVTGLGYTF.

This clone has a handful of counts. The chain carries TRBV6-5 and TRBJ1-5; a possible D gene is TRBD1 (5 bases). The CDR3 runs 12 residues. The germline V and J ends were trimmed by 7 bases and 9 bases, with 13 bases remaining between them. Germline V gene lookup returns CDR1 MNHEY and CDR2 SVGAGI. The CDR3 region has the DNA TGTGCCAGCAAACAGGTCGGTCGGCCCCAGCATTTT. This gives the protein CASKQVGRPQHF.

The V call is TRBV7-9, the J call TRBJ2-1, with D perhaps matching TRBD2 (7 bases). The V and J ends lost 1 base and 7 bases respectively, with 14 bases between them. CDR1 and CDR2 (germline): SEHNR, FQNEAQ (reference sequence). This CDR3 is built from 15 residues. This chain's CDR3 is CASSLEGGAANEQFF. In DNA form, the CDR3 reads TGTGCCAGCAGCTTAGAAGGGGGGGCCGCGAATGAGCAGTTCTTC.

The CDR3 sequence: CASSSADRGYYEQYF. CDR3 sequence (DNA): TGTGCCAGCAGTTCCGCGGACAGGGGATACTACGAGCAGTACTTC. This chain joins TRBV28 and TRBJ2-7; 9 positions agree with TRBD1. The V gene end was trimmed by 4 bases and the J gene end by 3 bases; junction bases not matched to a gene: 7. The CDR3 loop spans 15 amino acids. The germline V gene encodes CDR1 MDHEN and CDR2 SYDVKM.

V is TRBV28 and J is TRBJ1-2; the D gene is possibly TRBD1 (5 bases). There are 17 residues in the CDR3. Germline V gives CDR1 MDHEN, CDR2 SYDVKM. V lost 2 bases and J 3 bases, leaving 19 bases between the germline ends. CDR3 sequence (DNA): TGTGCCAGCAGTTTAGCATCGGCCGGCAGGGCACACTATGGCTACACCTTC. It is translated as CASSLASAGRAHYGYTF.

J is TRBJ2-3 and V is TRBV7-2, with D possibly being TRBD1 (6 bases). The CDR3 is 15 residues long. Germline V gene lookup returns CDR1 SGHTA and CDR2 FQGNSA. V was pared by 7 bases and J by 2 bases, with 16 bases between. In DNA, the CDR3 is TGTGCCAGCAAGCTGTGGGGGCCCTCCACAGATACGCAGTATTTT. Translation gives CASKLWGPSTDTQYF.

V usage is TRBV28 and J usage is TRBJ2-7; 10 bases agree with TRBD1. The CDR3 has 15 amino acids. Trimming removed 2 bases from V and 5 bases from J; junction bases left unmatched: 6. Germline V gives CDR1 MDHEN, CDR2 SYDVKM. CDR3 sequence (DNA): TGTGCCAGCAGTTTACCGGGACAGGGGATTAACGAGCAGTACTTC. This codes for CASSLPGQGINEQYF. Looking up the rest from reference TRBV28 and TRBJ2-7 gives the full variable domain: DVKVTQSSRYLVKRTGEKVFLECVQDMDHENMFWYRQDPGLGLRLIYFSYDVKMKEKGDIPEGYSVSREKKERFSLILESASTNQTSMYLCASSLPGQGINEQYFGPGTRLTVT.